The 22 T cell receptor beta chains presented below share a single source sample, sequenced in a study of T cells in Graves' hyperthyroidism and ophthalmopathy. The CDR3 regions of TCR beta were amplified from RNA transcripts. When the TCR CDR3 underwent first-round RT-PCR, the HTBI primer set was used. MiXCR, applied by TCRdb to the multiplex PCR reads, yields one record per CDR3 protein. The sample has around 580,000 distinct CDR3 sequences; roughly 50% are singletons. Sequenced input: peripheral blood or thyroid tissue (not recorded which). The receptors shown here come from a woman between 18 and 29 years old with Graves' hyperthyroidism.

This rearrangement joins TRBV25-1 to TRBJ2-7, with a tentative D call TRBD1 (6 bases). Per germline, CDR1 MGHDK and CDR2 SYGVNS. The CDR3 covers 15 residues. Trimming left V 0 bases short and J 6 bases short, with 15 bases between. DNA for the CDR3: TGTGCCAGCAGTGAATATTTGAGGGGCAGGGGCGAGCAGTACTTC. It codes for CASSEYLRGRGEQYF.

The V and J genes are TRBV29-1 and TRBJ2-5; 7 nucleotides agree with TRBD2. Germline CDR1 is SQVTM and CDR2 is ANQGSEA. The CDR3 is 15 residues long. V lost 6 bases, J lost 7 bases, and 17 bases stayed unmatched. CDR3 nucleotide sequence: TGCAGCGTAGGAGGTGGCGGGAGTTTTGTGGGGACCCAGTACTTC. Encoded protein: CSVGGGGSFVGTQYF.

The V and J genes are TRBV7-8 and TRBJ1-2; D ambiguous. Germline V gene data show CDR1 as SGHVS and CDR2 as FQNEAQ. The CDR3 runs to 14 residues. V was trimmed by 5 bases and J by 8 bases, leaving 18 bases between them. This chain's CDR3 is CASSQFNGEGGYTF. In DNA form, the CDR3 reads TGTGCCAGCAGCCAGTTTAACGGGGAAGGAGGCTACACCTTC.

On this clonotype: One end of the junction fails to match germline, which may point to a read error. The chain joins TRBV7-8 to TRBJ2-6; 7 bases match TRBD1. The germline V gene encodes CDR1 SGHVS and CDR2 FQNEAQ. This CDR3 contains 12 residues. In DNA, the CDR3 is TGTGCCAGCAGTTTAGGGGGCGCGTCTGAAGCTTTC. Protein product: CASSLGGASEAF.

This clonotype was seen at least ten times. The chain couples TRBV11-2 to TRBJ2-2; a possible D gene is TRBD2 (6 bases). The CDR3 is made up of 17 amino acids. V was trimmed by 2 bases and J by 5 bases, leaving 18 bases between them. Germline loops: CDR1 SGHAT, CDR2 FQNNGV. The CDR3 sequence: CASSLSAEGVDTGELFF. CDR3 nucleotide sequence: TGTGCCAGCAGCTTATCGGCGGAGGGAGTCGATACCGGGGAGCTGTTTTTT.

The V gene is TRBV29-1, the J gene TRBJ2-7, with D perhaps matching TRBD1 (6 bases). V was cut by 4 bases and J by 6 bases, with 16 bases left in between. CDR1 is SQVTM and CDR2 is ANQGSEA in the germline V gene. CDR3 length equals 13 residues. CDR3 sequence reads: CSVVPQGSSEQYF. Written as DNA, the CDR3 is TGCAGCGTTGTTCCGCAGGGGAGCTCCGAGCAGTACTTC.

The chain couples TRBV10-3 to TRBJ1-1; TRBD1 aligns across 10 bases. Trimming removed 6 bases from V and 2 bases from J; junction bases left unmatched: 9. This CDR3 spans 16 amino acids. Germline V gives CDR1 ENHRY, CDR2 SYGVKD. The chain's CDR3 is CAISDRGRFGNTEAFF. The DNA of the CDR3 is TGTGCCATCAGCGACAGGGGGCGATTCGGAAACACTGAAGCTTTCTTT.

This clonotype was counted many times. CDR3 DNA sequence: TGTGCCAGCAGCCAAGATCACCTGACGAGCTACGAGCAGTACTTC. Translation: CASSQDHLTSYEQYF. This chain links TRBV3-1 with TRBJ2-7; D remains ambiguous. The CDR3 has 15 amino acids. V was shortened by 0 bases and J by 3 bases, with 12 bases between the two germline ends. Per germline, CDR1 LGHDT and CDR2 YNNKEL (reference sequence).

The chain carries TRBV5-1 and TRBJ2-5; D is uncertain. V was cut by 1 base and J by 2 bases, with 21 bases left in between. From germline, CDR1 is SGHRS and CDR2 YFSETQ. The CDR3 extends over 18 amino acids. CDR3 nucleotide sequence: TGCGCCAGCAGCTTGACTCCTTTGGTCTACGCGGAACAAGAGACCCAGTACTTC. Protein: CASSLTPLVYAEQETQYF.

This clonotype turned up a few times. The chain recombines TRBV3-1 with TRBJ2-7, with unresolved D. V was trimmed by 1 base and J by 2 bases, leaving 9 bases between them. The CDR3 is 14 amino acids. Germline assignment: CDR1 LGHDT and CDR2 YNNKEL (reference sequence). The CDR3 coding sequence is TGTGCCAGCAGCCAAGGAGTCACCACCTACGAGCAGTACTTC. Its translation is CASSQGVTTYEQYF.

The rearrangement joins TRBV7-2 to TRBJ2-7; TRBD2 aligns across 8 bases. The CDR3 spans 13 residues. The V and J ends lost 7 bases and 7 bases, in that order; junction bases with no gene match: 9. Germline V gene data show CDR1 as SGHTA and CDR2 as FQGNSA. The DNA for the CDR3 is TGTGCCAGCAAGACGGGAGGGAACAATGAGCAGTACTTC. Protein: CASKTGGNNEQYF.

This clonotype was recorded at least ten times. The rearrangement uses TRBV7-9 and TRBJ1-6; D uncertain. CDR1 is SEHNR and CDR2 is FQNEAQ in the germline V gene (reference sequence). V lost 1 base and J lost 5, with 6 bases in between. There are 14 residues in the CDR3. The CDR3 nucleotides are TGTGCCAGCAGCTTAGAGGGAAATAATTCACCCCTCCACTTT. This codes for CASSLEGNNSPLHF.

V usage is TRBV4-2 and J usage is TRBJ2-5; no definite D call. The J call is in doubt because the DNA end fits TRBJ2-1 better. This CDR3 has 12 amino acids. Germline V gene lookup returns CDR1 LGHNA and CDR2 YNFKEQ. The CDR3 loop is CASSQGVSGQFF. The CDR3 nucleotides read TGTGCCAGCAGCCAAGGGGTTTCTGGGCAGTTCTTC.

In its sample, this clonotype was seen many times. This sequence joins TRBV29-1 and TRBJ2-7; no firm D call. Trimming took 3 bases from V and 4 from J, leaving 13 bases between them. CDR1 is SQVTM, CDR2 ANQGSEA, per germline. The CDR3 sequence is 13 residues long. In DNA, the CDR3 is TGCAGCGTTGACGCGCCTAGTGGATACGAGCAGTACTTC. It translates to CSVDAPSGYEQYF.

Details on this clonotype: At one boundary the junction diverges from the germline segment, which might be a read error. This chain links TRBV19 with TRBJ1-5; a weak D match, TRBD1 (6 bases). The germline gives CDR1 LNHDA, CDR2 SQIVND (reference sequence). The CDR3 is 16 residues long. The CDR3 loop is CASSPRQDGSDQPQHF. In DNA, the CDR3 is TGTGCCAGTAGTCCCCGACAGGACGGTAGCGATCAGCCCCAGCATTTT.

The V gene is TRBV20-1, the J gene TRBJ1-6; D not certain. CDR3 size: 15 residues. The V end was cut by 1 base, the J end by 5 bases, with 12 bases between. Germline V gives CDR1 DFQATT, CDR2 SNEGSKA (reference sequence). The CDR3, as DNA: TGCAGTGCTAGAGGAGTGGTACGCGATAATTCACCCCTCCACTTT. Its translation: CSARGVVRDNSPLHF.

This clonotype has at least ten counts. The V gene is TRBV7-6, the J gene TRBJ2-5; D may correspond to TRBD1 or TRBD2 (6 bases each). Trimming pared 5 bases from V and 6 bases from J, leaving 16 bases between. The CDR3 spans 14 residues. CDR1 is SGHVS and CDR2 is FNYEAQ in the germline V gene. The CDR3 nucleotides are TGTGCCAGCAGCCCAGACACGGGGGCGCAGACCCAGTACTTC. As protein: CASSPDTGAQTQYF.

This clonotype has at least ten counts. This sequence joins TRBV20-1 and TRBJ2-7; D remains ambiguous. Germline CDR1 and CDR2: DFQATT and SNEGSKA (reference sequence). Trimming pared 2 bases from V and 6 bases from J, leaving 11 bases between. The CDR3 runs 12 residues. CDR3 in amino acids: CSARLGSSEQYF. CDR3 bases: TGCAGTGCTAGACTAGGTTCCAGCGAGCAGTACTTC.

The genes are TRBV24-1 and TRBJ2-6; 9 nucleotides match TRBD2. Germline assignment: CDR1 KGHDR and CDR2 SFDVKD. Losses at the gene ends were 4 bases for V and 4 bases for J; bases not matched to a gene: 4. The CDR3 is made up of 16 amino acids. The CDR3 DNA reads TGTGCCACCAGTGACCACGGACTAGCGGGGGCCAACGTCCTGACTTTC. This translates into CATSDHGLAGANVLTF.

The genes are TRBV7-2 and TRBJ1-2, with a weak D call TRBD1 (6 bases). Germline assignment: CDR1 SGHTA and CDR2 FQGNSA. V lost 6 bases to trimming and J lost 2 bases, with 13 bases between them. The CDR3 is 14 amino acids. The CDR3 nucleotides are TGTGCCAGCAGTCGAGACAGGTACAACTATGGCTACACCTTC. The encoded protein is CASSRDRYNYGYTF.

The CDR3 sequence: CATKLERSTGGQETQYF. Written as DNA, the CDR3 is TGTGCCACCAAGCTGGAGCGGAGCACAGGGGGCCAAGAGACCCAGTACTTC. This rearrangement joins TRBV15 to TRBJ2-5; 8 bases are shared with TRBD1. Germline V gives CDR1 LNHNV, CDR2 YYDKDF (reference sequence). V was pared by 7 bases and J by 1 base, with 14 bases of the junction left unmatched. This CDR3 contains 17 residues.

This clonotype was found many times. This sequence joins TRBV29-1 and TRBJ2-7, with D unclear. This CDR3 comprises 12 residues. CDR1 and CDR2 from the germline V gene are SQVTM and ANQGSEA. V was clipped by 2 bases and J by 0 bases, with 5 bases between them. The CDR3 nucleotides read TGCAGCGTTGAACCTTCCTCCTACGAGCAGTACTTC. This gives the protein CSVEPSSYEQYF.